This T cell receptor (beta chain) was sequenced during a study of shared clonotypes between healthy human individuals. CDR1 and CDR2 (germline): MNHEY, SMNVEV (reference sequence). The length of the CDR3 is 14 residues. V dropped 4 bases and J dropped 5 bases, with 14 bases sitting between them. This clone was picked up one time. Assay: immunoSEQ multiplex PCR; the TCRdb copy retains only in-frame clones and omits some. The sample has nearly 750,000 clones; 72% are singletons. The TCR sequence derives from a woman in her twenties or thirties in good health. The chain combines TRBV27 with TRBJ2-5; the D gene is possibly TRBD2 (5 bases). Specimen: memory CD4+ T cells sorted from blood. Described subset: CD45RA-negative fraction. CDR3 amino acids: CASSSQRPGETQYF. DNA for the CDR3: TGTGCCAGCAGTTCCCAGCGCCCGGGGGAGACCCAGTACTTC.